One sample yielded the 10 T cell receptor beta chains listed below, sequenced in a study of T cell repertoires in ileal Crohn's disease. Profiling relied on immunoSEQ multiplex PCR, and the TCRdb table lists in-frame clones only, not all of them. The table has 8,000 or so clones, 60% to 85% seen once. Specimen: ileal tissue. The source of these receptors is an adult with Crohn's disease.

V gene TRBV2 combines with J gene TRBJ1-6, with 9 bases that match TRBD1. The CDR3 is 15 residues long. V lost 3 bases, J lost 7 bases, and 4 bases stayed unmatched. Looked up from germline, CDR1 is SNHLY and CDR2 is FYNNEI. In DNA form, the CDR3 reads TGTGCCAGCAGTGACTGGACAGGGGAGAATTCACCCCTCCACTTT. This encodes CASSDWTGENSPLHF.

The CDR3: CASSSTGLADSTDTQYF. DNA for the CDR3: TGTGCCAGCAGCTCTACGGGACTAGCGGATTCAACAGATACGCAGTATTTT. This chain links TRBV7-3 with TRBJ2-3, with 11 bases fitting TRBD2. This CDR3 is 17 amino acids long. Germline V gene lookup returns CDR1 SGHTA and CDR2 FQGTGA. The ends lost 4 bases at V and 3 bases at J; junction bases unmatched: 9.

The rearrangement links TRBV7-8 to TRBJ2-3; TRBD2 matches 8 bases. The V segment lost 5 bases and the J segment 2 bases; nucleotides outside the gene matches: 6. Germline values: CDR1 SGHVS, CDR2 FQNEAQ. The CDR3 has 15 residues. The CDR3 here is CASSQLADPTDTQYF. Here the CDR3 DNA reads TGTGCCAGCAGCCAACTAGCGGACCCCACAGATACGCAGTATTTT.

With regard to this clone: The sample has other DNA sequences that encode this CDR3 too. The chain carries TRBV7-8 and TRBJ1-1; 8 bases are shared with TRBD1. The CDR3 sequence is 13 residues long. The V and J ends lost 2 bases and 4 bases, in that order; junction bases with no gene match: 0. Germline-derived CDR1 and CDR2 are SGHVS and FQNEAQ. This CDR3 is CASSLTGGTEAFF. CDR3 in DNA: TGTGCCAGCAGCTTAACAGGGGGCACTGAAGCTTTCTTT.

This clone has only a few counts. The rearrangement uses TRBV5-1 and TRBJ1-6; D is ambiguous. Germline assignment: CDR1 SGHRS and CDR2 YFSETQ. V gave up 0 bases and J gave up 11 bases, with 12 bases separating them. CDR3 length: 14 residues. CDR3 sequence (DNA): TGCGCCAGCAGCTTGGATAGCAAAGAGGCACCCCTCCACTTT. This gives the protein CASSLDSKEAPLHF.

The V and J genes are TRBV11-3 and TRBJ1-1; D remains ambiguous. Germline loops: CDR1 SGHNT, CDR2 YENEEA. This CDR3 spans 13 amino acids. Trimming took 1 base from V and 6 from J, leaving 9 bases between them. The CDR3 region has the DNA TGTGCCAGCAGCTTAGGCGGGCGGTCTGAAGCTTTCTTT. Protein sequence: CASSLGGRSEAFF.

The rearrangement uses TRBV7-2 and TRBJ2-7; perhaps TRBD2 as D (6 bases). CDR1 SGHTA and CDR2 FQGNSA come from the germline V gene. Trimming pared 2 bases from V and 0 bases from J, leaving 8 bases between. The CDR3 spans 14 residues. The CDR3 coding sequence is TGTGCCAGCAGCTTAACTAGCAGCTCCTACGAGCAGTACTTC. As protein: CASSLTSSSYEQYF.

V is TRBV28 and J is TRBJ1-1; 7 bases line up with TRBD1. Germline trimming cut 2 bases from V and 0 bases from J; bases unmatched to any gene: 6. The CDR3 consists of 16 residues. Germline CDR1 and CDR2: MDHEN and SYDVKM. The DNA for the CDR3 is TGTGCCAGCAGTTTACCCGCAGGGGGGTTGAACACTGAAGCTTTCTTT. Translating gives CASSLPAGGLNTEAFF.

This clone was observed a handful of times. The chain carries TRBV2 and TRBJ2-7; 9 bases are a match to TRBD2. Unmatched junction bases numbered 10, after V lost 6 bases and J lost 4 bases. The CDR3 contains 15 residues. Germline V gives CDR1 SNHLY, CDR2 FYNNEI. This CDR3 reads CASSPGTSRTYEQYF. The DNA for the CDR3 is TGTGCCAGCAGCCCCGGGACTAGCCGCACTTACGAGCAGTACTTC. The whole variable domain, filled in from reference TRBV2 and TRBJ2-7, reads EPEVTQTPSHQVTQMGQEVILRCVPISNHLYFYWYRQILGQKVEFLVSFYNNEISEKSEIFDDQFSVERPDGSNFTLKIRSTKLEDSAMYFCASSPGTSRTYEQYFGPGTRLTVT.

V is TRBV5-1 and J is TRBJ2-1; 10 bases align to TRBD2. Germline trimming cut 1 base from V and 6 bases from J; bases unmatched to any gene: 10. Germline V gene data show CDR1 as SGHRS and CDR2 as YFSETQ. The CDR3 loop spans 17 amino acids. CDR3 DNA: TGCGCCAGCAGCTTGTATCCGAGGACTAGCGGCTTCAATGAGCAGTTCTTC. Amino acids: CASSLYPRTSGFNEQFF.